This TCR beta chain is drawn from a study of glioma-infiltrating T cells after dendritic cell vaccination. V lost 7 bases to trimming and J lost 7 bases; unmatched junction nucleotides: 13. The CDR3 totals 14 residues. Germline V lookup: CDR1 MNHEY, CDR2 SVGAGI. Primers: 60 V beta forward and 13 J beta reverse. Repertoires were generated with immunoSEQ multiplex PCR, while TCRdb's copy carries only in-frame clones and drops some. This table holds 70,000 to 90,000 clones, roughly 80% found once. Noted time point: after dendritic cell vaccination, including at tumor progression/relapse. No glioblastoma patient carried an isocitrate dehydrogenase mutation. PBMC were collected before vaccination, two weeks after the third vaccination, and at progression.

The rearrangement joins TRBV6-5 to TRBJ2-7; 7 bases agree with TRBD2. The clonotype comes from a human donor with glioblastoma. The material sequenced was blood, taken after dendritic cell vaccination. CDR3 sequence: CASKWGLPSSEQYF. The CDR3 coding sequence is TGTGCCAGCAAATGGGGACTACCAAGCTCGGAGCAGTACTTC.